Detailed here is one T cell receptor beta chain. CDR3 length equals 13 residues. Trimming left V 2 bases short and J 7 bases short, with 9 bases between. The germline gives CDR1 LNHDA, CDR2 SQIVND (reference sequence). This sample stems from a study of cytomegalovirus exposure and HLA in healthy donors. 60 Vbeta and 13 Jbeta primers were used in PCR. Data came from immunoSEQ multiplex PCR; TCRdb stores just in-frame clones and leaves some out. The sample has 150,000 or so clones, just under 85% seen once. The chain combines TRBV19 with TRBJ1-5; D uncertain. The sequence was collected from a man aged 25-40 years in good health and CMV-seropositive. Material: PBMCs. CDR3 region: CASSITPRQPQHF. The CDR3 coding sequence is TGTGCCAGTAGTATAACCCCGCGGCAGCCCCAGCATTTT. Full variable domain (missing parts from reference TRBV19 and TRBJ1-5): DGGITQSPKYLFRKEGQNVTLSCEQNLNHDAMYWYRQDPGQGLRLIYYSQIVNDFQKGDIAEGYSVSREKKESFPLTVTSAQKNPTAFYLCASSITPRQPQHFGDGTRLSIL.